This T cell receptor beta chain was captured in a study of blood T cell repertoires in COVID-19 (dated by TCRdb to the early 2020s). General notes on the study: The collaborator samples originated in the United States, Italy and Spain and spanned the acute and convalescent phases of COVID-19. Samples were obtained from the ongoing ImmuneRACE study (first 160 participants) and from 1,254 subjects provided by 6 global collaborators. Deeply sampled blood TCRbeta repertoires from subjects exposed to, actively infected with, or recovered from COVID-19 were included in the dataset. Where available, HLA class I and class II types were obtained from metadata supplied by the sample provider rather than from assay-based typing. The material from the prospective study consisted of cDNA or gDNA derived from T cells, B-cell-depleted T cells, or PBMCs. Sample metadata almost always included a de-identified subject ID, COVID-19 status, age in years and sex. The repertoires were released in a freely available public database intended as a resource for research on the immune response to SARS-CoV-2. The paper's findings and limits, for the study overall: The amount of clinical and demographic metadata varied by source and participant and was provided uncurated.

Whole blood was collected in K2EDTA tubes by collaborating institutions according to the institutions' own protocols. Collaborator samples were shipped for TCRbeta analysis as frozen whole blood, isolated PBMCs, or DNA extracted from either sample type. The CDR3 numbers 15 residues from cysteine through phenylalanine. The only DNA kept is the CDR3, 45 bases in frame from the first base. The germline V gene supplies CDR1 SGDLS and CDR2 YYNGEE. The V end gives up 3 bases and the J end 6 bases, leaving 7 bases in the junction not matched to a gene. In regard to this clone: No antigen is known for it. No clone much larger than this one lies a single base away; base qualities are absent.

The immunoSEQ Assay, a bias-controlled multiplex PCR, was used to amplify TCRbeta CDR3 regions from genomic DNA. The published analysis was carried out like this. Nucleated cell counts per sample were estimated from amplification of reference gene primers within the assay. To quantify the absolute abundance of each unique TCRbeta CDR3 rearrangement, sequence reads were collapsed and filtered. Productive Simpson clonality was computed per sample as the square root of Simpson's diversity index over productive rearrangements. Entries here come from immuneACCESS through TCRdb and include only in-frame sequences with V and J called. Some clones fail to appear in such tables; in the studies checked, an unresolved V gene covers under half of the shortfall, and the cause of the remainder is unknown. The V and J calls and clone size were taken over from that table, and D and trimming were inferred from the DNA. This sample comprises 55,000 to 75,000 clones, around 77% of them detected only once. The ten largest account for about 20% of the sample.

The TCR sequence derives from a man older than 75 with active or convalescent COVID-19. The specimen sequenced was peripheral blood. The chain uses TRBV9 and TRBJ2-1, with 9 junctional bases fitting TRBD1. The DNA is as follows: TGTGCCAGCAGCGGGGGGACAGGGTGGGTCAATGAGCAGTTCTTC. This sequence encodes CASSGGTGWVNEQFF.